A selection of T cell receptor beta chains follows, all from one sample in a study of blood T cell repertoires in COVID-19. Profiling relied on immunoSEQ multiplex PCR, and the TCRdb table lists in-frame clones only, not all of them. The sample has about 200,000 clones; more than 65% are singletons. Sequencing was carried out using PBMCs or T cells enriched from blood (not recorded which). All receptors derive from a man aged 40-49 years who had recovered from COVID-19. Each CDR3 is given with its conserved first and last residue. Fields, in order: clone size, CDR3 length, V gene, D gene, CDR3 protein. The D gene is left open where the match is weak. Some rows mark clone size as missing; the rest say once, few, many or name a class of expanded clone.

>.|15|TRBV28|.
CASSFSRSVGSPLHF
>.|15|TRBV7-2|TRBD1
CASSLRQGAQDTQYF
>.|15|TRBV9|TRBD1
CASSEQQGSYNEQFF
>.|10|TRBV4-1|.
CASYGGGYTF
>.|17|TRBV2|TRBD1
CASSGTATGTGTYEQYF
>.|15|TRBV30|.
CAWSRTDTPNYGYTF
>.|15|TRBV28|TRBD1
CASRPGGTNTGELFF
>.|12|TRBV5-8|.
CASRNRYYEAFF
>.|14|TRBV15|.
CATSRDAGGGGYTF
>.|17|TRBV14|.
CASSQVATANSGNTIYF
>once|16|TRBV5-1|TRBD2
CASSLNSLAGVNEQFF
>.|14|TRBV28|.
CASSPGGSGNTIYF
>.|13|TRBV30|.
CAWSGGRAYGYTF
>few|15|TRBV2|TRBD1
CASSDPTGGNTEAFF
>.|14|TRBV5-1|.
CASSGGGPSYEQYF
>.|15|TRBV28|TRBD1
CASTKGTGINQPQHF
>.|16|TRBV11-2|.
CASSLEGRVKQETQYF
>.|12|TRBV7-8|TRBD1
CASSSGQAEAFF
>.|14|TRBV30|TRBD2
CAWSTPGLPYEQYF
>.|15|TRBV11-2|TRBD1
CASSWMTGPREKLFF
>few|18|TRBV6-6|TRBD1
CASSPGTGVWDSNQPQHF
>.|15|TRBV5-1|TRBD1
CASSLSQGSYNEQFF
>.|14|TRBV3-1/TRBV3-2|.
CASSRRRSGNTIYF
>.|17|TRBV19|TRBD2
CASSPIGLAVPPYEQYF
>.|12|TRBV6-1|.
CASSELRRGYTF
>.|14|TRBV28|TRBD2
CASRLAGGRYEQYF
>once|15|TRBV9|TRBD1
CASSDGDRWRNEQFF
>.|14|TRBV10-3|.
CAIRDSSSGNTIYF
>.|16|TRBV28|TRBD1
CASSPETGIKDTEAFF
>.|13|TRBV19|.
CASRTGWNTEAFF
>.|16|TRBV6-6|TRBD1
CASSRQGSSYNSPLHF
>.|16|TRBV7-9|TRBD1
CASSQGDRGSTDTQYF
>.|14|TRBV11-2|.
CASDRGDSNYGYTF
>.|12|TRBV7-2|.
CASSPRIGEQFF
>.|11|TRBV12-3/TRBV12-4|.
CASRTESQAFF
>.|15|TRBV28|.
CASSFIGELNEKLFF
>.|19|TRBV7-6|.
CASSLADRQPFPGNQPQHF
>.|12|TRBV19|.
CASSRVQGTTYF
>.|14|TRBV27|TRBD1
CASSFGRGAYGYTF
>once|15|TRBV14|.
CASSQHDRYYNEQFF